Listed below are T cell receptor beta chains from one sample, sequenced in a study of cytomegalovirus exposure and HLA in healthy donors. Only in-frame clones appear in the TCRdb table, and some are missing; sequencing was by immunoSEQ multiplex PCR. In the table there are hundreds of thousands of clones, approximately 80% of which are singletons. Sequences were obtained from PBMCs. These receptors came from a boy younger than 10 in good health and CMV-seronegative. Both conserved end residues are part of each CDR3. The order of the fields is CDR3 length, J gene, V gene, D gene, clone size, CDR3 protein, CDR3 DNA. A D gene is named only where the DNA matches it firmly. Rows give clone size only sometimes, using once, few, many, or a class for an expanded clone.

cdr3_length: 11; j_call: TRBJ2-5; v_call: TRBV20-1; d_call: NA; clone_size: NA; cdr3_aa: CSGSGEETQYF; cdr3_nt: TGCAGTGGGTCGGGGGAAGAGACCCAGTACTTC
cdr3_length: 12; j_call: TRBJ2-7; v_call: TRBV5-1; d_call: TRBD1; clone_size: NA; cdr3_aa: CASRRDSYEQYF; cdr3_nt: TGCGCCAGCAGACGGGACAGCTACGAGCAGTACTTC
cdr3_length: 15; j_call: TRBJ2-1; v_call: TRBV7-2; d_call: TRBD2; clone_size: NA; cdr3_aa: CASSSTSGGDLEQFF; cdr3_nt: TGTGCCAGCAGCTCGACTAGCGGTGGGGACCTCGAGCAGTTCTTC
cdr3_length: 12; j_call: TRBJ1-4; v_call: TRBV18; d_call: NA; clone_size: NA; cdr3_aa: CASSQPNEKLFF; cdr3_nt: TGTGCCAGCTCACAGCCTAATGAAAAACTGTTTTTT
cdr3_length: 14; j_call: TRBJ2-7; v_call: TRBV9; d_call: NA; clone_size: NA; cdr3_aa: CASSRGGLEYEQYF; cdr3_nt: TGTGCCAGCAGCAGGGGGGGCCTAGAATACGAGCAGTACTTC
cdr3_length: 15; j_call: TRBJ2-3; v_call: TRBV29-1; d_call: TRBD2; clone_size: NA; cdr3_aa: CSVVAGGPLRDTQYF; cdr3_nt: TGCAGCGTTGTAGCGGGAGGGCCTTTGAGAGATACGCAGTATTTT
cdr3_length: 15; j_call: TRBJ2-1; v_call: TRBV19; d_call: TRBD1; clone_size: NA; cdr3_aa: CASSIVDRGDNEQFF; cdr3_nt: TGTGCCAGTAGTATAGTAGACAGGGGAGACAATGAGCAGTTCTTC
cdr3_length: 15; j_call: TRBJ1-2; v_call: TRBV9; d_call: TRBD1; clone_size: NA; cdr3_aa: CASSATGTVNYGYTF; cdr3_nt: TGTGCCAGCAGCGCAACCGGGACAGTTAACTATGGCTACACCTTC
cdr3_length: 13; j_call: TRBJ2-5; v_call: TRBV30; d_call: TRBD2; clone_size: NA; cdr3_aa: CAWTPLARETQYF; cdr3_nt: TGTGCCTGGACCCCACTAGCGCGAGAGACCCAGTACTTC
cdr3_length: 15; j_call: TRBJ2-7; v_call: TRBV5-1; d_call: NA; clone_size: NA; cdr3_aa: CASSLEPGETYEQYF; cdr3_nt: TGCGCCAGCAGCTTGGAGCCAGGGGAAACCTACGAGCAGTACTTC
cdr3_length: 15; j_call: TRBJ1-2; v_call: TRBV5-4; d_call: NA; clone_size: NA; cdr3_aa: CASSLVNSYNYGYTF; cdr3_nt: TGTGCCAGCAGCTTGGTGAACAGTTATAACTATGGCTACACCTTC
cdr3_length: 13; j_call: TRBJ2-7; v_call: TRBV2; d_call: NA; clone_size: NA; cdr3_aa: CASSLDRTYEQYF; cdr3_nt: TGTGCCAGCAGTTTGGACAGAACCTACGAGCAGTACTTC
cdr3_length: 12; j_call: TRBJ2-7; v_call: TRBV5-1; d_call: TRBD1; clone_size: NA; cdr3_aa: CASSPPDRYRYF; cdr3_nt: TGCGCCAGCAGCCCACCGGACAGGTATCGGTACTTC
cdr3_length: 17; j_call: TRBJ2-6; v_call: TRBV11-3; d_call: TRBD1; clone_size: NA; cdr3_aa: CASSLGRDSYGANVLTF; cdr3_nt: TGTGCCAGCAGCTTGGGCCGGGACAGCTATGGGGCCAACGTCCTGACTTTC
cdr3_length: 14; j_call: TRBJ1-1; v_call: TRBV5-6; d_call: NA; clone_size: few; cdr3_aa: CASSLTALNTEAFF; cdr3_nt: TGTGCCAGCAGCTTAACAGCTTTGAACACTGAAGCTTTCTTT
cdr3_length: 15; j_call: TRBJ2-1; v_call: TRBV27; d_call: TRBD1; clone_size: NA; cdr3_aa: CASRPARGTGYEQFF; cdr3_nt: TGTGCCAGCAGACCCGCGAGAGGGACAGGGTATGAGCAGTTCTTC
cdr3_length: 16; j_call: TRBJ2-1; v_call: TRBV2; d_call: TRBD1; clone_size: NA; cdr3_aa: CASRWDSSFSYNEQFF; cdr3_nt: TGTGCCAGCAGATGGGACAGCTCATTCTCCTACAATGAGCAGTTCTTC
cdr3_length: 15; j_call: TRBJ1-2; v_call: TRBV7-9; d_call: TRBD1; clone_size: NA; cdr3_aa: CASSLAYDRGNGYTF; cdr3_nt: TGTGCCAGCAGCTTAGCCTACGACAGGGGGAATGGCTACACCTTC
cdr3_length: 12; j_call: TRBJ2-1; v_call: TRBV6-5; d_call: TRBD1; clone_size: once; cdr3_aa: CASGQGAREQFF; cdr3_nt: TGTGCCAGCGGACAGGGGGCGCGAGAGCAGTTCTTC
cdr3_length: 16; j_call: TRBJ1-1; v_call: TRBV7-9; d_call: TRBD1; clone_size: NA; cdr3_aa: CASSPTTGGKLPEAFF; cdr3_nt: TGTGCCAGCAGCCCCACGACAGGGGGCAAGTTACCTGAAGCTTTCTTT
cdr3_length: 16; j_call: TRBJ2-1; v_call: TRBV5-1; d_call: TRBD2; clone_size: NA; cdr3_aa: CASSPGLDERGHEQFF; cdr3_nt: TGCGCCAGCAGCCCCGGACTGGATGAGCGGGGTCATGAGCAGTTCTTC
cdr3_length: 15; j_call: TRBJ1-1; v_call: TRBV5-4; d_call: TRBD1; clone_size: NA; cdr3_aa: CASSLGRDRGTEAFF; cdr3_nt: TGTGCCAGCAGCTTGGGACGGGACAGAGGGACTGAAGCTTTCTTT
cdr3_length: 18; j_call: TRBJ2-3; v_call: TRBV27; d_call: TRBD1; clone_size: NA; cdr3_aa: CASRPRTGGVYRADTQYF; cdr3_nt: TGTGCCAGCAGGCCGCGGACAGGGGGGGTATATCGGGCAGATACGCAGTATTTT
cdr3_length: 15; j_call: TRBJ2-7; v_call: TRBV6-5; d_call: NA; clone_size: NA; cdr3_aa: CASSYRRAPFYEQYF; cdr3_nt: TGTGCCAGCAGTTACAGGAGGGCCCCCTTCTACGAGCAGTACTTC
cdr3_length: 17; j_call: TRBJ2-7; v_call: TRBV13; d_call: TRBD2; clone_size: NA; cdr3_aa: CASSPGLAGEPAYEQYF; cdr3_nt: TGTGCCAGCAGCCCGGGACTAGCGGGGGAACCGGCCTACGAGCAGTACTTC
cdr3_length: 12; j_call: TRBJ2-3; v_call: TRBV27; d_call: NA; clone_size: NA; cdr3_aa: CASSFPSDTQYF; cdr3_nt: TGTGCCAGCAGTTTCCCTTCAGATACGCAGTATTTT
cdr3_length: 16; j_call: TRBJ2-2; v_call: TRBV5-3; d_call: TRBD1; clone_size: NA; cdr3_aa: CARSPDRGQDTGELFF; cdr3_nt: TGTGCCAGAAGCCCAGACAGGGGGCAAGACACCGGGGAGCTGTTTTTT
cdr3_length: 14; j_call: TRBJ2-5; v_call: TRBV19; d_call: TRBD1; clone_size: NA; cdr3_aa: CASRKQGAGETQYF; cdr3_nt: TGTGCCAGTAGGAAACAGGGGGCGGGTGAGACCCAGTACTTC
cdr3_length: 19; j_call: TRBJ2-7; v_call: TRBV5-1; d_call: TRBD2; clone_size: NA; cdr3_aa: CASSSGPDWRGAPTYEQYF; cdr3_nt: TGCGCCAGCAGCTCTGGACCGGACTGGCGGGGGGCCCCTACCTACGAGCAGTACTTC
cdr3_length: 17; j_call: TRBJ2-7; v_call: TRBV2; d_call: TRBD2; clone_size: NA; cdr3_aa: CASSEAGNSGYSYEQYF; cdr3_nt: TGTGCCAGCAGTGAAGCGGGTAATAGCGGGTACTCCTACGAGCAGTACTTC
cdr3_length: 13; j_call: TRBJ2-2; v_call: TRBV6-4; d_call: NA; clone_size: once; cdr3_aa: CASSDRGTGELFF; cdr3_nt: TGTGCCAGCAGTGACAGGGGCACCGGGGAGCTGTTTTTT
cdr3_length: 13; j_call: TRBJ1-1; v_call: TRBV6-4; d_call: NA; clone_size: once; cdr3_aa: CASSEAPNTEAFF; cdr3_nt: TGTGCCAGCAGTGAAGCGCCGAACACTGAAGCTTTCTTT
cdr3_length: 15; j_call: TRBJ2-4; v_call: TRBV9; d_call: TRBD2; clone_size: NA; cdr3_aa: CASSEDGGAKNIQYF; cdr3_nt: TGTGCCAGCAGCGAAGACGGGGGGGCCAAAAACATTCAGTACTTC
cdr3_length: 15; j_call: TRBJ2-5; v_call: TRBV14; d_call: TRBD1; clone_size: NA; cdr3_aa: CASSQDPGRGRSQYF; cdr3_nt: TGTGCCAGCAGCCAAGATCCGGGCAGGGGGAGATCCCAGTACTTC
cdr3_length: 18; j_call: TRBJ2-7; v_call: TRBV19; d_call: TRBD1; clone_size: NA; cdr3_aa: CASSPGDRGIRSSYEQYF; cdr3_nt: TGTGCCAGTAGTCCCGGGGACAGGGGCATACGGAGTTCCTACGAGCAGTACTTC
cdr3_length: 16; j_call: TRBJ2-3; v_call: TRBV5-6; d_call: TRBD2; clone_size: NA; cdr3_aa: CASSLGLAGVTDTQYF; cdr3_nt: TGTGCCAGCAGCCTGGGACTAGCGGGAGTCACAGATACGCAGTATTTT
cdr3_length: 16; j_call: TRBJ2-7; v_call: TRBV19; d_call: TRBD1; clone_size: NA; cdr3_aa: CASRPASDRGWSEQYF; cdr3_nt: TGTGCCAGTAGGCCAGCTAGCGACAGGGGGTGGTCCGAGCAGTACTTC
cdr3_length: 15; j_call: TRBJ2-3; v_call: TRBV5-1; d_call: TRBD1; clone_size: NA; cdr3_aa: CASSFGGTGRDTQYF; cdr3_nt: TGCGCCAGCAGCTTCGGGGGGACAGGGAGAGATACGCAGTATTTT
cdr3_length: 15; j_call: TRBJ2-2; v_call: TRBV6-1; d_call: NA; clone_size: few; cdr3_aa: CASSAGTGPTGELFF; cdr3_nt: TGTGCCAGCAGTGCCGGGACTGGCCCCACCGGGGAGCTGTTTTTT
cdr3_length: 13; j_call: TRBJ2-7; v_call: TRBV27; d_call: TRBD1; clone_size: NA; cdr3_aa: CASSSGTGYEQYF; cdr3_nt: TGTGCCAGCAGTTCCGGGACAGGGTACGAGCAGTACTTC
cdr3_length: 14; j_call: TRBJ2-7; v_call: TRBV11-2; d_call: TRBD2; clone_size: NA; cdr3_aa: CASSLGLAVYEQYF; cdr3_nt: TGTGCCAGCAGCTTAGGACTAGCCGTTTACGAGCAGTACTTC
cdr3_length: 15; j_call: TRBJ2-5; v_call: TRBV19; d_call: NA; clone_size: NA; cdr3_aa: CASSIVAGFEETQYF; cdr3_nt: TGTGCCAGTAGTATAGTGGCAGGCTTCGAAGAGACCCAGTACTTC
cdr3_length: 14; j_call: TRBJ1-2; v_call: TRBV6-1; d_call: TRBD1; clone_size: once; cdr3_aa: CASSEGRTGYGYTF; cdr3_nt: TGTGCCAGCAGTGAAGGGAGGACAGGCTATGGCTACACCTTC